The clone carrying this TCR beta chain was seen only a few times. Antigen: not known. These data originate in a study of identical twins. The CDR3 sequence is 15 residues long. CDR1 MNHEY and CDR2 SMNVEV come from the germline V gene (reference sequence). The ends were cut back, 6 bases at V and 2 bases at J, with 16 bases in the middle. Only healthy Caucasians were included as donors. A template switching step contributed a universal primer site, while unique molecular identifiers were present in the cDNA. TCRdb recomputed calls from the 5' RACE reads with MiXCR, one row per CDR3 protein. The table shows approximately 600,000 distinct CDR3 sequences, with approximately 10% occurring only once. Study results and limitations: Invariant populations such as MAIT and iNKT cells could partly muddle zero-insertion analyses. Rather than following the same donors, the conclusions depended on cross-sectional statistical analysis.

The same data also went into a second study, on yellow fever vaccine responses in identical twins.

The TCR originated in a woman under 30 in good health. Sequencing was performed on PBMCs. The J gene is TRBJ2-5, the V gene TRBV27; D may be TRBD1 (6 bases). The CDR3 region has the DNA TGTGCCAGCAGGCCCCGGGACACTTTACAAGAGACCCAGTACTTC. Its translation: CASRPRDTLQETQYF.